This TCR beta chain was documented in a study of T cell clonality in common variable immunodeficiency. The study, taken as a whole, reports: Fewer TCRbeta clones were shared among CVID subjects than controls. Common variable immunodeficiency TCR beta sequences reportedly had fewer deletions and N-nucleotide insertions.

Regarding this clone: What it binds is not known. The CDR3 goes on 3 residues after the read ends, and that part is filled in from the germline J gene.

Data came from immunoSEQ multiplex PCR; TCRdb stores just in-frame clones and leaves some out. The sample contains around 21,000 clones, none of them singletons. From germline, CDR1 is SGHTA and CDR2 FQGNSA. The CDR3 has 15 amino acids. V trimming: 3 bases; J trimming: 0 bases; junction bases outside the gene matches: 2. The specimen sequenced was peripheral blood mononuclear cells. The origin of this receptor is a human donor with common variable immunodeficiency. The chain joins TRBV7-2 to TRBJ2-1, with TRBD2 identical over 7 bases. The CDR3 sequence is CASSFGGSSYNEQFF. The DNA read from the CDR3 is TGTGCCAGCAGCTTCGGCGGGAGCTCCTACAATGAG.